The 4 T cell receptor beta chains reported below all come from one sample, sequenced in a study of cytomegalovirus exposure and HLA in healthy donors. The study ran its PCR with 60 Vbeta and 13 Jbeta primers. Sequencing was performed with immunoSEQ multiplex PCR; in TCRdb, only in-frame clones are kept and a portion is missing. The repertoire holds approximately 130,000 clones, about 80% seen once, with approximately 9.6% in the top ten. Input material: PBMCs. The source of these receptors is a woman aged 50 to 60 in good health and CMV-seropositive.

This clone has a handful of counts. The rearrangement links TRBV5-5 to TRBJ2-6; no definite D call. Trimming cost V 0 bases and J 1 base, with 11 bases left between them. The CDR3 totals 17 residues. Germline CDR1 is SGHKS and CDR2 is YYEKEE (reference sequence). The CDR3 DNA reads as TGTGCCAGCAGCTTGGTAGTGCGTACGTCTGGGGCCAACGTCCTGACTTTC. Translating it yields CASSLVVRTSGANVLTF.

This clone showed up just once. The chain is built from TRBV30 and TRBJ1-2; 8 nucleotides agree with TRBD1. Germline lookup yields CDR1 GTSNPN and CDR2 SVGIG (reference sequence). The CDR3 is 14 amino acids. J gave up 8 bases and V 0 bases, and 8 bases lay outside the gene matches. CDR3 DNA sequence: TGTGCCTGGAGTGTACAAACAGGGGGATGGGGCTACACCTTC. It translates to CAWSVQTGGWGYTF.

The chain couples TRBV5-8 to TRBJ2-1; D not certain. Germline CDR1 reads SGHTS; CDR2 reads YDEGEE. Trimming removed 4 bases at V and 3 bases at J, with 14 bases between. The CDR3 sequence is 15 residues long. The CDR3 DNA follows: TGTGCCAGCAGCCGAGCCGCCTCTAACTACAATGAGCAGTTCTTC. Its protein product is CASSRAASNYNEQFF. Full variable domain (rest looked up from reference TRBV5-8 and TRBJ2-1): EAGVTQSPTHLIKTRGQQATLRCSPISGHTSVYWYQQALGLGLQFLLWYDEGEERNRGNFPPRFSGRQFPNYSSELNVNALELEDSALYLCASSRAASNYNEQFFGPGTRLTVL.

J is TRBJ2-1 and V is TRBV19; TRBD2 agrees at 9 bases. CDR3 length: 14 amino acids. Germline assignment: CDR1 LNHDA and CDR2 SQIVND (reference sequence). After removal of 6 bases from V and 5 bases from J, the junction contained 5 bases not matched to a gene. CDR3 sequence (DNA): TGTGCCAGTAGCTGGCGGGGGGGTCACAATGAGCAGTTCTTC. The encoded protein is CASSWRGGHNEQFF. Combining the CDR3 with reference TRBV19 and TRBJ2-1 gives the whole variable domain DGGITQSPKYLFRKEGQNVTLSCEQNLNHDAMYWYRQDPGQGLRLIYYSQIVNDFQKGDIAEGYSVSREKKESFPLTVTSAQKNPTAFYLCASSWRGGHNEQFFGPGTRLTVL.